The entry below describes one TCR beta chain. What it binds is unknown. The data are from a study of T cell responses to AZD1222 COVID-19 vaccine. Study-wide findings and caveats: After the peak T cell response, and only then, were repertoires sampled. Seropositive AZD1222 recipients at baseline numbered only five or six. Possibly, clonal diversity was underestimated; donors were largely white British and included more females.

Libraries were prepared by immunoSEQ multiplex PCR; TCRdb keeps only in-frame clonotypes and omits some of them. The table lists some 140,000 clones, 92% of them singletons. CDR1 is LNHDA, CDR2 SQIVND, per germline (reference sequence). Trimming left V 5 bases short and J 7 bases short, with 12 bases between. This CDR3 region has 13 residues. This receptor was identified in an adult in good health. Sequencing used peripheral blood, obtained on day 0 of AZD1222 vaccination. The chain links TRBV19 to TRBJ1-5; no firm D call. CDR3 DNA: TGTGCCAGTAGTCCCGTAACCGGGCAGCCCCAGCATTTT. Encoded protein: CASSPVTGQPQHF.